The TCR beta chain described here comes from a study of response to subunit inactivated influenza vaccine. Comments on this clonotype: What it binds is not known.

Per germline, CDR1 SGHRS and CDR2 YFSETQ. V was trimmed by 3 bases and J by 6 bases, leaving 12 bases between them. The CDR3 spans 14 residues. Points from the study as a whole: Authors suggested few new T cells are recruited by each seasonal influenza vaccination.

TCRdb re-analysed the RT-PCR reads in MiXCR, keeping a single row per CDR3 protein. The sample lists over 750,000 distinct CDR3 sequences, over 20% occurring once. The starting material was PBMCs from blood, obtained more than 4 days after vaccination. The clonotype originates from a man aged 45-60 years who received an inactivated influenza vaccine. The chain combines TRBV5-1 with TRBJ2-2, with a tentative D call TRBD1 (5 bases). CDR3 DNA sequence: TGCGCCAGCAGCTCGACAGCATTCGCCGGGGAGCTGTTTTTT. This translates into CASSSTAFAGELFF.